This is a list of T cell receptor beta chains from one sample in a study of blood T cell repertoires in COVID-19. Sequenced by immunoSEQ multiplex PCR; TCRdb stores in-frame clones only, minus some. The sample includes about 310,000 clones, around 87% seen only once; the top ten take approximately 8%. Material: peripheral blood. The source of these receptors is a woman in her forties or fifties who had recovered from COVID-19. The CDR3 runs from the conserved cysteine through the conserved F or W. D genes are given only for firm matches. Clone size is shown for a subset of rows, as once, few, many or a class of expanded clone.

clone_size: .; v_call: TRBV7-8; d_call: .; j_call: TRBJ2-4; cdr3_nt: TGTGCCAGCAGCTTACTGACAGCTTCCATCAAAAACATTCAGTACTTC; cdr3_aa: CASSLLTASIKNIQYF
clone_size: .; v_call: TRBV28; d_call: .; j_call: TRBJ1-5; cdr3_nt: TGTGCCGCTAAAGTAACAGGCAGTTACGGCAATCAGCCCCAGCATTTT; cdr3_aa: CAAKVTGSYGNQPQHF
clone_size: .; v_call: TRBV5-4; d_call: .; j_call: TRBJ2-2; cdr3_nt: TGTGCCAGCAGCTTGGAGGGGCCGAACACCGGGGAGCTGTTTTTT; cdr3_aa: CASSLEGPNTGELFF
clone_size: .; v_call: TRBV9; d_call: .; j_call: TRBJ1-3; cdr3_nt: TGTGCCAGCAGCGCCACAGGGTCCGGAAACACCATATATTTT; cdr3_aa: CASSATGSGNTIYF
clone_size: .; v_call: TRBV7-9; d_call: TRBD2; j_call: TRBJ2-1; cdr3_nt: TGTGCCAGCAGCCAAAGCGGGACCATCCTGAGTGAGCAGTTCTTC; cdr3_aa: CASSQSGTILSEQFF
clone_size: once; v_call: TRBV7-2; d_call: .; j_call: TRBJ1-1; cdr3_nt: TGTGCCAGCAGCCAGAGCTTGGGAGCGGTCACTGAAGCTTTCTTT; cdr3_aa: CASSQSLGAVTEAFF
clone_size: .; v_call: TRBV9; d_call: .; j_call: TRBJ2-7; cdr3_nt: TGTGCCAGCAGCGTGGGGCCTAGGGTCGAGCAGTACTTC; cdr3_aa: CASSVGPRVEQYF
clone_size: few; v_call: TRBV24-1; d_call: .; j_call: TRBJ2-1; cdr3_nt: TGTGCCACCAGTGGCTATCCCCGGGGGGCCGGGTACAATGAGCAGTTCTTC; cdr3_aa: CATSGYPRGAGYNEQFF
clone_size: .; v_call: TRBV7-9; d_call: .; j_call: TRBJ2-7; cdr3_nt: TGTGCCAGCAGCCTCCCCTCTGCCAGCTCCTACGAGCAGTACTTC; cdr3_aa: CASSLPSASSYEQYF
clone_size: .; v_call: TRBV10-1; d_call: TRBD2; j_call: TRBJ2-1; cdr3_nt: TGCGCCAGCAGTGAGGGGGAGGGTATGGAGTTCTTC; cdr3_aa: CASSEGEGMEFF
clone_size: .; v_call: TRBV11-2; d_call: TRBD1; j_call: TRBJ1-2; cdr3_nt: TGTGCCAGCAGCTTAACAGGGGACTATGGCTACACCTTC; cdr3_aa: CASSLTGDYGYTF
clone_size: .; v_call: TRBV28; d_call: .; j_call: TRBJ1-5; cdr3_nt: TGTGCCAGCATCCTTTCCGGGGGGACTCGAAATCAGCCCCAGCATTTT; cdr3_aa: CASILSGGTRNQPQHF
clone_size: .; v_call: TRBV6-2/TRBV6-3; d_call: TRBD2; j_call: TRBJ2-3; cdr3_nt: TGTGCCAGCAGCCCCCTGGGACTAGCGGGATCAGATACGCAGTATTTT; cdr3_aa: CASSPLGLAGSDTQYF
clone_size: .; v_call: TRBV9; d_call: .; j_call: TRBJ2-5; cdr3_nt: TGTGCCAGCAGCGCCCTCCAAGAGACCCAGTACTTC; cdr3_aa: CASSALQETQYF
clone_size: .; v_call: TRBV5-1; d_call: .; j_call: TRBJ2-7; cdr3_nt: TGCGCCAGCAGCTTGGACAGGCCAACCTACGAGCAGTACTTC; cdr3_aa: CASSLDRPTYEQYF
clone_size: .; v_call: TRBV9; d_call: TRBD2; j_call: TRBJ2-5; cdr3_nt: TGTGCCAGCAGCGTCCGGGGGGACCAAGAGACCCAGTACTTC; cdr3_aa: CASSVRGDQETQYF
clone_size: .; v_call: TRBV5-5; d_call: .; j_call: TRBJ1-3; cdr3_nt: TGTGCCAGCAGCTTGGCTCGGGTTTCCTCTGGAAACACCATATATTTT; cdr3_aa: CASSLARVSSGNTIYF
clone_size: few; v_call: TRBV5-8; d_call: .; j_call: TRBJ1-6; cdr3_nt: TGTGCCAGCAGTCGCAGGGTATATTCACCCCTCCACTTT; cdr3_aa: CASSRRVYSPLHF
clone_size: .; v_call: TRBV28; d_call: TRBD1; j_call: TRBJ2-7; cdr3_nt: TGTGCCAGCAGTGCCCAGAACAGGGGCCTCCTCTACGAGCAGTACTTC; cdr3_aa: CASSAQNRGLLYEQYF
clone_size: .; v_call: TRBV3-1/TRBV3-2; d_call: .; j_call: TRBJ1-2; cdr3_nt: TGTGCCAGCAGCCAAGATCAGGGGAACTATGGCTACACCTTC; cdr3_aa: CASSQDQGNYGYTF
clone_size: .; v_call: TRBV18; d_call: .; j_call: TRBJ2-3; cdr3_nt: TGTGCCAGCTCCCTCGGACAGAACACAGATACGCAGTATTTT; cdr3_aa: CASSLGQNTDTQYF
clone_size: .; v_call: TRBV24-1; d_call: TRBD1; j_call: TRBJ1-1; cdr3_nt: TGTGCCACCAGACAGGGGAAAGGGGAAGCTTTCTTT; cdr3_aa: CATRQGKGEAFF
clone_size: few; v_call: TRBV28; d_call: TRBD1; j_call: TRBJ2-1; cdr3_nt: TGTGCCAGCAGTCCCGGGACAGGGATCGATGAGCAGTTCTTC; cdr3_aa: CASSPGTGIDEQFF
clone_size: .; v_call: TRBV30; d_call: .; j_call: TRBJ2-2; cdr3_nt: TGTGCCTGGAATCCGTTGGGGGAGGACACCGGGGAGCTGTTTTTT; cdr3_aa: CAWNPLGEDTGELFF
clone_size: few; v_call: TRBV28; d_call: .; j_call: TRBJ2-1; cdr3_nt: TGTGCCAGCAGTTTTGGGAGTTTAACACGGAATGAGCAGTTCTTC; cdr3_aa: CASSFGSLTRNEQFF
clone_size: .; v_call: TRBV11-3; d_call: .; j_call: TRBJ2-3; cdr3_nt: TGTGCCAGCAGCCGAGCCGGAGAAGCTACGCAGTATTTT; cdr3_aa: CASSRAGEATQYF
clone_size: .; v_call: TRBV10-3; d_call: .; j_call: TRBJ2-7; cdr3_nt: TGTGCCATCAGTGATTGGCTTGACTCCTACGAGCAGTACTTC; cdr3_aa: CAISDWLDSYEQYF
clone_size: .; v_call: TRBV5-6; d_call: TRBD1; j_call: TRBJ2-7; cdr3_nt: TGTGCCAGCATGGGGGACAGGCTATCCTACGAGCAGTACTTC; cdr3_aa: CASMGDRLSYEQYF
clone_size: .; v_call: TRBV10-3; d_call: .; j_call: TRBJ2-4; cdr3_nt: TGTGCCATCGGCCAGGACAAAAACATTCAGTACTTC; cdr3_aa: CAIGQDKNIQYF
clone_size: .; v_call: TRBV6-2/TRBV6-3; d_call: .; j_call: TRBJ2-7; cdr3_nt: TGTGCCAGCAGTTACCAACGACACTACGAGCAGTACTTC; cdr3_aa: CASSYQRHYEQYF
clone_size: .; v_call: TRBV28; d_call: .; j_call: TRBJ1-6; cdr3_nt: TGTGCCAGCAGTAAGACAGGTTATAATTCACCCCTCCACTTT; cdr3_aa: CASSKTGYNSPLHF
clone_size: few; v_call: TRBV24-1; d_call: .; j_call: TRBJ1-5; cdr3_nt: TGTGCCACCAGTGACAGGGGATCCCCCCAGCCCCAGCATTTT; cdr3_aa: CATSDRGSPQPQHF
clone_size: .; v_call: TRBV5-4; d_call: .; j_call: TRBJ1-3; cdr3_nt: TGTGCCAGCAGCTTTCGGGGAGATCCCTCTGGAAACACCATATATTTT; cdr3_aa: CASSFRGDPSGNTIYF
clone_size: .; v_call: TRBV28; d_call: TRBD1; j_call: TRBJ2-7; cdr3_nt: TGTGCCAGCAGCGACAGGGCCAGCTCCTACGAGCAGTACTTC; cdr3_aa: CASSDRASSYEQYF
clone_size: .; v_call: TRBV4-3; d_call: TRBD2; j_call: TRBJ2-1; cdr3_nt: TGCGCCAGCAGCCAAGATCCGGTGGTAGCGGGAGGGCCCCTCAATGAGCAGTTCTTC; cdr3_aa: CASSQDPVVAGGPLNEQFF
clone_size: .; v_call: TRBV19; d_call: .; j_call: TRBJ2-1; cdr3_nt: TGTGCCAGTAGTGGCCCGAGGGTCACGAGGAATGAGCAGTTCTTC; cdr3_aa: CASSGPRVTRNEQFF
clone_size: .; v_call: TRBV30; d_call: TRBD1; j_call: TRBJ1-5; cdr3_nt: TGTGCCGCAGGGGGGAGGCAGCCCCAGCATTTT; cdr3_aa: CAAGGRQPQHF
clone_size: .; v_call: TRBV7-2; d_call: .; j_call: TRBJ1-3; cdr3_nt: TGTGCCAGCAGCTTAGCGGGCAGAAGCACCATATATTTT; cdr3_aa: CASSLAGRSTIYF
clone_size: .; v_call: TRBV19; d_call: TRBD2; j_call: TRBJ2-1; cdr3_nt: TGTGCCAGTAGTGTAGGACTAGCGGGATCCAATGAGCAGTTCTTC; cdr3_aa: CASSVGLAGSNEQFF
clone_size: .; v_call: TRBV28; d_call: TRBD1; j_call: TRBJ1-1; cdr3_nt: TGTGCCAGCAGCCCCGGGACAGGGCGGAGAACTGAAGCTTTCTTT; cdr3_aa: CASSPGTGRRTEAFF
clone_size: few; v_call: TRBV30; d_call: .; j_call: TRBJ1-2; cdr3_nt: TGTGCCTGGAGTGTACCAGGGTTGGGCGGCTACACCTTC; cdr3_aa: CAWSVPGLGGYTF
clone_size: .; v_call: TRBV4-3; d_call: .; j_call: TRBJ1-3; cdr3_nt: TGCGCCAGCAGCCAAGATAAATACACCATATATTTT; cdr3_aa: CASSQDKYTIYF
clone_size: once; v_call: TRBV30; d_call: .; j_call: TRBJ1-5; cdr3_nt: TGTGCCTGGAGTTTCACCCAGGGGACGCAGCCCCAGCATTTT; cdr3_aa: CAWSFTQGTQPQHF
clone_size: .; v_call: TRBV28; d_call: .; j_call: TRBJ1-2; cdr3_nt: TGTGCCAGCAGACTCCCGGGACACAAGAGAAGCGGCTACACCTTC; cdr3_aa: CASRLPGHKRSGYTF
clone_size: .; v_call: TRBV5-4; d_call: .; j_call: TRBJ1-2; cdr3_nt: TGTGCCAGCAGTCCGGGGTTTAACTATGGCTACACCTTC; cdr3_aa: CASSPGFNYGYTF